Listed below are T cell receptor beta chains from one sample, sequenced in a study of T cell repertoires in cytomegalovirus infection. These receptors are not linked to any known antigen. TCRdb re-analysed the reads in MiXCR, keeping a single row per CDR3 protein. The sample has some 200,000 distinct CDR3 sequences; 38% are singletons. This specimen was CD8+ T cells from cultured PBMCs, taken from culture after CMV antigen stimulation. The receptors originated from a human donor in good health (CMV status not recorded). Some clones in this sample may be carry-over from other donors' samples. Each CDR3 is given with its conserved first and last residue. D genes are given only for firm matches. Only some rows state a clone size, as once, few, many or a class for expanded clones.

-	-	TRBV27	TRBJ2-7	CASSLRGHEQYF	TGTGCCAGCAGTTTAAGAGGACACGAGCAGTACTTC
-	-	TRBV5-6	TRBJ2-7	CASSSSLTAYEQYF	TGTGCCAGCAGCTCGTCTTTGACAGCCTACGAGCAGTACTTC
-	-	TRBV5-1	TRBJ1-1	CASSPSRGMNTEAFF	TGCGCCAGCAGCCCCTCCCGGGGGATGAACACTGAAGCTTTCTTT
few	-	TRBV4-1	TRBJ2-3	CASSQDLRGSTDTQYF	TGCGCCAGCAGCCAAGATCTCCGGGGCAGCACAGATACGCAGTATTTT
-	TRBD2	TRBV14	TRBJ2-6	CASSQLLRTSGDLTGANVLTF	TGTGCCAGCAGCCAGCTCTTACGGACTAGCGGGGATCTGACTGGGGCCAACGTCCTGACTTTC
-	TRBD2	TRBV28	TRBJ2-3	CASTSSGDLTDTQYF	TGTGCCAGCACCTCTAGCGGGGACCTCACAGATACGCAGTATTTT
-	-	TRBV19	TRBJ1-1	CASSHRRRDLNTEAFF	TGTGCCAGTAGCCACCGCCGCCGGGACCTTAACACTGAAGCTTTCTTT
-	-	TRBV7-2	TRBJ1-5	CASSLNGLGGGNQPQHF	TGTGCCAGCAGCTTAAACGGGTTGGGGGGCGGTAATCAGCCCCAGCATTTT
many	-	TRBV7-3	TRBJ1-1	CASSLYRDTNTEAFF	TGTGCCAGCAGCTTATACCGGGACACAAACACTGAAGCTTTCTTT
-	-	TRBV7-4	TRBJ2-5	CASSLETRRETQYF	TGTGCCAGCAGCCTAGAGACCCGCAGGGAGACCCAGTACTTC
-	TRBD1	TRBV6-6	TRBJ2-1	CASSSPWDSFGRPPFF	TGTGCCAGCAGTTCCCCCTGGGACAGCTTCGGACGACCCCCCTTCTTC
few	TRBD1	TRBV7-9	TRBJ2-7	CASSARQGIEEQYF	TGTGCCAGCAGCGCCCGACAGGGGATCGAGGAGCAGTACTTC
-	-	TRBV27	TRBJ1-5	CASREGDEQPQHF	TGTGCCAGCCGAGAAGGGGATGAACAGCCCCAGCATTTT
-	-	TRBV27	TRBJ2-7	CASSRPARKQYF	TGTGCCAGCAGCCGACCGGCGCGGAAGCAGTACTTC
-	-	TRBV12-3/TRBV12-4	TRBJ1-2	CASFIDKGRSGYTF	TGTGCCAGCTTCATTGACAAGGGGAGGTCTGGCTACACCTTC
many	-	TRBV7-3	TRBJ2-1	CASSLLGASNNEQFF	TGTGCCAGCAGCTTATTGGGGGCCTCTAACAATGAGCAGTTCTTC
-	TRBD1	TRBV27	TRBJ2-3	CASSQGAGWKDTQYF	TGTGCCAGCAGTCAGGGGGCTGGTTGGAAGGATACGCAGTATTTT
once	TRBD1	TRBV29-1	TRBJ1-5	CSVMTGSNQPQHF	TGCAGCGTAATGACAGGGTCGAATCAGCCCCAGCATTTT
few	TRBD2	TRBV7-9	TRBJ2-6	CASSHPIAGGLRYSGANVLTF	TGTGCCAGCAGCCACCCGATAGCGGGGGGGCTACGGTACTCTGGGGCCAACGTCCTGACTTTC
few	TRBD2	TRBV28	TRBJ2-7	CASSLTSGIHEQYF	TGTGCCAGCAGCCTGACTAGCGGGATCCACGAGCAGTACTTC
few	-	TRBV6-1	TRBJ2-3	CASSEAPRVATDTQYF	TGTGCCAGCAGTGAAGCCCCTAGGGTGGCCACAGATACGCAGTATTTT
-	-	TRBV12-3/TRBV12-4	TRBJ2-6	CASSVWDSGANVLAF	TGTGCCAGCAGCGTATGGGACTCTGGGGCCAACGTCCTGGCTTTC
many	TRBD2	TRBV28	TRBJ2-7	CASSLVAGATPGREQYF	TGTGCCAGCAGTTTGGTAGCGGGAGCGACCCCGGGGAGGGAGCAGTACTTC
-	-	TRBV2	TRBJ1-1	CASSAWIEGQITTEAFF	TGTGCCAGCAGTGCTTGGATAGAAGGGCAAATCACCACTGAAGCTTTCTTT